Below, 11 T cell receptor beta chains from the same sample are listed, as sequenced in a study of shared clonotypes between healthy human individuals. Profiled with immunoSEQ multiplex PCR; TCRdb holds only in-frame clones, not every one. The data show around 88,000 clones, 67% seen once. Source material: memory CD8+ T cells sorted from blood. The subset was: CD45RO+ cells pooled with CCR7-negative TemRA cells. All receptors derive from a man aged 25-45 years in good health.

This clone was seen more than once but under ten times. Written as DNA, the CDR3 is TGTGCCAGCAGTTCCCGAACAGGGGGACGATACAATGAGCAGTTCTTC. It translates to CASSSRTGGRYNEQFF. This chain joins TRBV25-1 and TRBJ2-1, with 8 positions matching TRBD1. J gave up 4 bases and V 5 bases, and 10 bases lay outside the gene matches. Germline V gene lookup returns CDR1 MGHDK and CDR2 SYGVNS. The CDR3 sequence is 16 residues long.

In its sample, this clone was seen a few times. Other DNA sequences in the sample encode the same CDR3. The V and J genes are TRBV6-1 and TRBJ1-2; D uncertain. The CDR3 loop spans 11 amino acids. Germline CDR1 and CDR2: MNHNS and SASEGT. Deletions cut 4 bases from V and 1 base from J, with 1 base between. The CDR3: CASSVNYGYTF. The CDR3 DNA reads TGTGCCAGCAGTGTTAACTATGGCTACACCTTC.

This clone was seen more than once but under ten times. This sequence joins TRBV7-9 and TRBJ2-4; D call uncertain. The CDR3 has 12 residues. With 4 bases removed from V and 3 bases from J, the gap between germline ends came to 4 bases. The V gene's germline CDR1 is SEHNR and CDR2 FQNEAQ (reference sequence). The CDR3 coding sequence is TGTGCCAGCAGCTCGGGCAAAAACATTCAGTACTTC. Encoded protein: CASSSGKNIQYF.

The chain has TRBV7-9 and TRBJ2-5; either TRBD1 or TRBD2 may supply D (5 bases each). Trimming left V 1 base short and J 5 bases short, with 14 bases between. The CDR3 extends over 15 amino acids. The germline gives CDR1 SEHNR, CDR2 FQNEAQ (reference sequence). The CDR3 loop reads CASSLELRGEETQYF. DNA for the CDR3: TGTGCCAGCAGCTTAGAACTAAGGGGAGAGGAGACCCAGTACTTC. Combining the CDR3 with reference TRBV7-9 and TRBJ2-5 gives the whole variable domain DTGVSQNPRHKITKRGQNVTFRCDPISEHNRLYWYRQTLGQGPEFLTYFQNEAQLEKSRLLSDRFSAERPKGSFSTLEIQRTEQGDSAMYLCASSLELRGEETQYFGPGTRLLVL.

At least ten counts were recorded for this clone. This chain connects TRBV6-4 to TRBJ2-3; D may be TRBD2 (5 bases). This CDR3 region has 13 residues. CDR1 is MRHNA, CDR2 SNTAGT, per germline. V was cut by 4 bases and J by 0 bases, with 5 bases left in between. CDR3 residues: CASSAGSTDTQYF. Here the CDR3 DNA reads TGTGCCAGCAGTGCGGGAAGCACAGATACGCAGTATTTT.

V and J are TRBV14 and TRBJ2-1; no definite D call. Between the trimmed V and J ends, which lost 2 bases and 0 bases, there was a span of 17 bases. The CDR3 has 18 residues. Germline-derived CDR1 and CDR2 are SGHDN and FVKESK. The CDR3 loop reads CASSQHSGGGYSYNEQFF. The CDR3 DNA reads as TGTGCCAGCAGCCAACACTCAGGCGGCGGCTACTCCTACAATGAGCAGTTCTTC.

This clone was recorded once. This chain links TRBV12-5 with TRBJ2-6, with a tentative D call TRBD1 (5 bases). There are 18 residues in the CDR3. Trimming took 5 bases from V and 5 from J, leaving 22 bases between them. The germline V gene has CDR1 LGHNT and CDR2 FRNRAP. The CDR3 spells CASGTLGSGQSRANVLTF. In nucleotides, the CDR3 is TGTGCTAGTGGTACTCTTGGTTCAGGACAAAGTCGGGCCAACGTCCTGACTTTC.

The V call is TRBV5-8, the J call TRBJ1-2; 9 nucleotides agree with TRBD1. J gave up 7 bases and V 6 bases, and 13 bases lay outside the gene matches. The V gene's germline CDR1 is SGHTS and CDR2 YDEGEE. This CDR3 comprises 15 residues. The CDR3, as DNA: TGTGCCAGCACCAACCTGGGACAGGGCCTCCGTGGCTACACCTTC. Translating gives CASTNLGQGLRGYTF.

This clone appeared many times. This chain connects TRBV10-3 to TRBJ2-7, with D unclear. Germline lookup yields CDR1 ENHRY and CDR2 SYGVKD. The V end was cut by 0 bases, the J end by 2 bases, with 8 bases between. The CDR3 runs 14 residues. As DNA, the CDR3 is TGTGCCATCAGTGAGTCCGCAAGGCCCTACGAGCAGTACTTC. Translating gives CAISESARPYEQYF.

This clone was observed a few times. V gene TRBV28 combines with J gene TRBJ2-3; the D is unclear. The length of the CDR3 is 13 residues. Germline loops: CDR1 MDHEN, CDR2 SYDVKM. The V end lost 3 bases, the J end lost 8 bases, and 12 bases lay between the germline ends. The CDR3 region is CASSLGSRSTQYF. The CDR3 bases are TGTGCCAGCAGTTTGGGTTCGCGCAGTACGCAGTATTTT. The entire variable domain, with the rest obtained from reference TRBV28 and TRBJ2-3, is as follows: DVKVTQSSRYLVKRTGEKVFLECVQDMDHENMFWYRQDPGLGLRLIYFSYDVKMKEKGDIPEGYSVSREKKERFSLILESASTNQTSMYLCASSLGSRSTQYFGPGTRLTVL.

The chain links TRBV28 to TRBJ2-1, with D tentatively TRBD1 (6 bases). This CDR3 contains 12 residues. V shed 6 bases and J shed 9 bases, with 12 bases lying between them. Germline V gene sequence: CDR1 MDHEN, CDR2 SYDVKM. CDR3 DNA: TGTGCCAGCAGCAATACAGGGTTTGAGCAGTTCTTC. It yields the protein CASSNTGFEQFF.